These 25 T cell receptor beta chains came from one sample sequenced in a study of beta chain features in type 1 diabetes. Expressed TCRB transcripts were sequenced after all isolated RNA was converted to cDNA. The table came from immunoSEQ multiplex PCR; TCRdb's copy has only in-frame clones and leaves some out. This table holds some 150,000 clones, 8.5% to 14% found once. Sequences were obtained from central memory CD4+ T cells from blood. The receptors derive from a man between 18 and 29 years old in good health.

This rearrangement joins TRBV9 to TRBJ2-5, with a weak D call TRBD2 (5 bases). The CDR3 length is 15 residues. The germline V gene encodes CDR1 SGDLS and CDR2 YYNGEE. Between the trimmed V and J ends, which lost 0 bases and 1 base, there was a span of 10 bases. Here the CDR3 DNA reads TGTGCCAGCAGCGTAGACTCCCGGGGCCAAGAGACCCAGTACTTC. This encodes CASSVDSRGQETQYF.

This clone was seen a handful of times. V is TRBV6-1 and J is TRBJ2-7; 12 positions match TRBD1. Trimming cost V 5 bases and J 6 bases; bases outside gene matches: 8. This CDR3 comprises 15 residues. CDR1 MNHNS and CDR2 SASEGT come from the germline V gene. CDR3 sequence: CASSPRDRGHREQYF. The CDR3 DNA is TGTGCCAGCAGTCCACGGGACAGGGGGCATCGCGAGCAGTACTTC.

This clone showed up just a few times. The genes are TRBV29-1 and TRBJ2-5, with 10 bases matching TRBD1. The V gene's germline CDR1 is SQVTM and CDR2 ANQGSEA. The CDR3 is made up of 14 amino acids. The V gene end was trimmed by 6 bases and the J gene end by 6 bases; junction bases not matched to a gene: 10. The CDR3 bases are TGCAGCGTGGATGGGACAGGGGTGGGTCAGACCCAGTACTTC. Protein sequence: CSVDGTGVGQTQYF.

This clone was counted a few times. V is TRBV29-1 and J is TRBJ1-4, with 9 bases matching TRBD1. The CDR3 has 14 residues. Per the germline V gene, CDR1 is SQVTM and CDR2 is ANQGSEA. V was pared by 4 bases and J by 8 bases, with 8 bases of the junction left unmatched. CDR3 DNA sequence: TGCAGCGTTGCCGGGGGACAGGGTTCAGAAAAACTGTTTTTT. Its translation is CSVAGGQGSEKLFF.

DNA for the CDR3: TGTGCCAGCTCACCACTGGCCAACCACGAGCAGTACTTC. It codes for CASSPLANHEQYF. V usage is TRBV18 and J usage is TRBJ2-7, with D unclear. Deletions cut 1 base from V and 5 bases from J, with 9 bases between. Germline V lookup: CDR1 KGHSH, CDR2 LQKENI. The CDR3 length is 13 residues.

This clone was picked up a small number of times. The V gene is TRBV7-2, the J gene TRBJ2-5, with TRBD1 matching 8 bases. V shed 2 bases, J shed 7 bases, and the junction held 0 bases outside the gene matches. The germline CDR1 and CDR2 sequences are SGHTA and FQGNSA. The CDR3 extends over 12 amino acids. The CDR3 reads CASSLQGATQYF. The CDR3 nucleotides read TGTGCCAGCAGCTTACAGGGGGCGACCCAGTACTTC.

The chain has TRBV5-1 and TRBJ2-5; possible D gene TRBD1, 5 bases. The CDR3 has 14 residues. Trimming removed 6 bases from V and 1 base from J, with 13 bases in between. Germline values: CDR1 SGHRS, CDR2 YFSETQ. CDR3 nucleotide sequence: TGCGCCAGCACCACGGGCAGGGCCCAAGAGACCCAGTACTTC. As protein: CASTTGRAQETQYF.

The chain joins TRBV18 to TRBJ2-7; D might be TRBD2 (5 bases). Trimming took off 5 bases at V and 2 bases at J, with 10 bases between the two ends. Germline V CDR1 and CDR2: KGHSH, LQKENI. The CDR3 contains 13 residues. CDR3 in amino acids: CASSAGLTYEQYF. The CDR3 nucleotides read TGTGCCAGCTCAGCGGGCCTTACCTACGAGCAGTACTTC.

This rearrangement joins TRBV29-1 to TRBJ2-7; D unclear. The CDR3 is made up of 12 amino acids. Germline CDR1 reads SQVTM; CDR2 reads ANQGSEA. Trimming removed 2 bases from V and 0 bases from J, with 5 bases in between. The CDR3 sequence: CSVEQSSYEQYF. For the CDR3, the DNA is TGCAGCGTTGAACAGTCCTCCTACGAGCAGTACTTC.

V usage is TRBV28 and J usage is TRBJ2-3; tentative D call: TRBD2 (5 bases). The V end was cut by 11 bases, the J end by 0 bases, with 12 bases between. There are 13 residues in the CDR3. Germline CDR1 reads MDHEN; CDR2 reads SYDVKM. The CDR3 here is CAVRGTSTDTQYF. In nucleotides, the CDR3 is TGTGCCGTCCGGGGTACTAGCACAGATACGCAGTATTTT.

The chain couples TRBV28 to TRBJ1-2; 7 bases fit TRBD1. Germline CDR1 and CDR2: MDHEN and SYDVKM. CDR3 size: 12 residues. Trimming removed 2 bases from V and 14 bases from J; junction bases left unmatched: 8. Here the CDR3 reads CASSLKGAYHTF. DNA of the CDR3: TGTGCCAGCAGTTTAAAGGGGGCTTATCATACCTTC.

This clone was counted between two and nine times. The genes are TRBV10-3 and TRBJ2-5, with no clear D. Germline CDR1 reads ENHRY; CDR2 reads SYGVKD. Trimming took off 0 bases at V and 2 bases at J, with 1 base between the two ends. The CDR3 consists of 12 residues. CDR3 region: CAISESQETQYF. CDR3 DNA sequence: TGTGCCATCAGTGAGTCACAAGAGACCCAGTACTTC.

The V and J genes are TRBV23-1 and TRBJ2-2; 11 bases are shared with TRBD2. TRBV23-1 has ORF status, its function being uncertain. The CDR3 has 16 residues. V shed 5 bases and J 5 bases; nucleotides not matched to a gene: 7. The CDR3 loop reads CASSLTSGGETGELFF. The CDR3 DNA follows: TGCGCCAGCAGTTTAACTAGCGGGGGAGAGACCGGGGAGCTGTTTTTT.

Notes on this clone: Distinct nucleotide sequences in the sample also encode this CDR3. The chain employs TRBV9 and TRBJ1-5, with D hard to call. CDR1 SGDLS and CDR2 YYNGEE come from the germline V gene. The V and J ends lost 0 bases and 0 bases respectively, with 7 bases between them. The CDR3 totals 15 residues. CDR3 region: CASSVAGDSNQPQHF. CDR3 bases: TGTGCCAGCAGCGTAGCTGGGGATAGCAATCAGCCCCAGCATTTT. The variable domain in full, completed from reference TRBV9 and TRBJ1-5, reads DSGVTQTPKHLITATGQRVTLRCSPRSGDLSVYWYQQSLDQGLQFLIQYYNGEERAKGNILERFSAQQFPDLHSELNLSSLELGDSALYFCASSVAGDSNQPQHFGDGTRLSIL.

This chain connects TRBV11-1 to TRBJ1-5; TRBD1 matches at 8 bases. This CDR3 has 14 residues. V dropped 4 bases and J dropped 5; count of bases not matched to a gene: 4. Looked up from germline, CDR1 is SGHAT and CDR2 is FQDESV (reference sequence). In DNA form, the CDR3 reads TGTGCCAGCAGCTCGCAGGGGGCGGATCAGCCCCAGCATTTT. Its protein is CASSSQGADQPQHF.

The chain carries TRBV7-3 and TRBJ1-1; no clear D. CDR3 size: 14 residues. Germline lookup yields CDR1 SGHTA and CDR2 FQGTGA. Trimming stripped 2 bases from V and 8 bases from J, with 15 bases between. CDR3 bases: TGTGCCAGCAGCTTAGACGGGCTCAACGGAGAAGCTTTCTTT. Amino acid sequence: CASSLDGLNGEAFF.

This clone was seen many times. The gene calls are TRBV7-3 and TRBJ2-1; 10 bases align to TRBD2. The trim removed 1 base at V and 8 bases at J, leaving 11 bases unmatched. CDR3 length: 17 amino acids. Germline CDR1 is SGHTA and CDR2 is FQGTGA. Written as DNA, the CDR3 is TGTGCCAGCAGCTTAAATATCCCACTAGCGGGAAGGTATGAGCAGTTCTTC. It encodes CASSLNIPLAGRYEQFF.

This clone was observed at least ten times. The chain couples TRBV18 to TRBJ2-7; D is unresolved. Trimming pared 3 bases from V and 5 bases from J, leaving 14 bases between. The CDR3 covers 14 residues. Germline CDR1 reads KGHSH; CDR2 reads LQKENI. This CDR3 reads CASSPNGPRDEQYF. In DNA, the CDR3 is TGTGCCAGCTCACCGAACGGACCAAGGGACGAGCAGTACTTC.

The table lists this clone with a few counts. CDR3 nucleotides: TGTGCCATCAGGATAGGACTAGCGGACCCTACGCAGCAGTACTTC. Translated: CAIRIGLADPTQQYF. This chain links TRBV10-3 with TRBJ2-7; TRBD2 matches at 10 bases. Germline values: CDR1 ENHRY, CDR2 SYGVKD. The CDR3 contains 15 residues. J gave up 8 bases and V 6 bases, and 13 bases lay outside the gene matches.

The chain employs TRBV5-1 and TRBJ1-4; unclear D gene. The CDR3 extends over 15 amino acids. CDR1 is SGHRS, CDR2 YFSETQ, per germline. Trimming took off 0 bases at V and 3 bases at J, with 9 bases between the two ends. CDR3 DNA sequence: TGCGCCAGCAGCTTGGGTAGGACTTCTAATGAAAAACTGTTTTTT. This translates into CASSLGRTSNEKLFF. The full variable domain, rest sourced from reference TRBV5-1 and TRBJ1-4, is KAGVTQTPRYLIKTRGQQVTLSCSPISGHRSVSWYQQTPGQGLQFLFEYFSETQRNKGNFPGRFSGRQFSNSRSEMNVSTLELGDSALYLCASSLGRTSNEKLFFGSGTQLSVL.

A few counts support this clone. This chain's CDR3 is CASSQDRGQKSYTF. The CDR3, as DNA: TGTGCCAGCAGCCAAGATCGGGGACAGAAGAGCTACACCTTC. V is TRBV4-2 and J is TRBJ1-2; TRBD1 matches at 7 bases. The CDR3 has 14 residues. From germline, CDR1 is LGHNA and CDR2 YNFKEQ. V lost 0 bases to trimming and J lost 9 bases; unmatched junction nucleotides: 7.

This clone has more than one count but fewer than ten. This chain's CDR3 is CASSPPSGANYGYTF. CDR3 nucleotides: TGTGCCAGCTCACCACCCTCAGGGGCGAACTATGGCTACACCTTC. This chain uses TRBV18 with TRBJ1-2; D perhaps matches TRBD1 (6 bases). CDR3 length: 15 amino acids. V gave up 0 bases and J gave up 2 bases, with 10 bases separating them. The germline V gene encodes CDR1 KGHSH and CDR2 LQKENI.

This clone appeared a few times. The J gene is TRBJ2-7, the V gene TRBV7-9; 7 nucleotides line up with TRBD1. Per germline, CDR1 SEHNR and CDR2 FQNEAQ (reference sequence). The CDR3 has 16 amino acids. With 2 bases clipped from V and 3 bases from J, the junction kept 10 bases outside the gene matches. As DNA, the CDR3 is TGTGCCAGCAGCTTACCCGCCGGGACAGCCGACTACGAGCAGTACTTC. The encoded protein is CASSLPAGTADYEQYF.

With respect to this clone: A far larger clone is just one base off, so this is likely a read error. V usage is TRBV29-1 and J usage is TRBJ1-1; 7 positions match TRBD1. The trim removed 7 bases at V and 1 base at J, leaving 6 bases unmatched. CDR1 SQVTM and CDR2 ANQGSEA come from the germline V gene. The CDR3 loop spans 13 amino acids. Written as DNA, the CDR3 is TGCAGCGGTGACAGGGTTGGGAACACTGAAGCTTTCTTT. Translated: CSGDRVGNTEAFF.

V usage is TRBV6-5 and J usage is TRBJ1-3; 7 nucleotides align to TRBD1. V lost 5 bases and J lost 0; bases outside the gene matches: 4. Germline CDR1 reads MNHEY; CDR2 reads SVGAGI. The length of the CDR3 is 15 residues. The CDR3 DNA sequence: TGTGCCAGCAGTCCAGGGGGATTCTCTGGAAACACCATATATTTT. Translating gives CASSPGGFSGNTIYF.